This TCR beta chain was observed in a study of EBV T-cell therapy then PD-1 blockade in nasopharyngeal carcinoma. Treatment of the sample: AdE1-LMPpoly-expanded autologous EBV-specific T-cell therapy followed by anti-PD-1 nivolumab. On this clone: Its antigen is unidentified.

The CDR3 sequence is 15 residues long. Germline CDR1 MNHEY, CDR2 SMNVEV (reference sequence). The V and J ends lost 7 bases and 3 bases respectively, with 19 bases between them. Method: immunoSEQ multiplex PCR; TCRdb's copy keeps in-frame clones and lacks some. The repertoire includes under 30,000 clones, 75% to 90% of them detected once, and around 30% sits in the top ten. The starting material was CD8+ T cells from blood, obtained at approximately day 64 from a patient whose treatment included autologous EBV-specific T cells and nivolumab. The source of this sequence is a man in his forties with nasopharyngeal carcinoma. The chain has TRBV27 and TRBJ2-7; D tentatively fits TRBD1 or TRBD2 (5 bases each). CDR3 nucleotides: TGTGCCAGCATCTCAAGGGACGCACGTGGCTACGAGCAGTACTTC. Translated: CASISRDARGYEQYF.